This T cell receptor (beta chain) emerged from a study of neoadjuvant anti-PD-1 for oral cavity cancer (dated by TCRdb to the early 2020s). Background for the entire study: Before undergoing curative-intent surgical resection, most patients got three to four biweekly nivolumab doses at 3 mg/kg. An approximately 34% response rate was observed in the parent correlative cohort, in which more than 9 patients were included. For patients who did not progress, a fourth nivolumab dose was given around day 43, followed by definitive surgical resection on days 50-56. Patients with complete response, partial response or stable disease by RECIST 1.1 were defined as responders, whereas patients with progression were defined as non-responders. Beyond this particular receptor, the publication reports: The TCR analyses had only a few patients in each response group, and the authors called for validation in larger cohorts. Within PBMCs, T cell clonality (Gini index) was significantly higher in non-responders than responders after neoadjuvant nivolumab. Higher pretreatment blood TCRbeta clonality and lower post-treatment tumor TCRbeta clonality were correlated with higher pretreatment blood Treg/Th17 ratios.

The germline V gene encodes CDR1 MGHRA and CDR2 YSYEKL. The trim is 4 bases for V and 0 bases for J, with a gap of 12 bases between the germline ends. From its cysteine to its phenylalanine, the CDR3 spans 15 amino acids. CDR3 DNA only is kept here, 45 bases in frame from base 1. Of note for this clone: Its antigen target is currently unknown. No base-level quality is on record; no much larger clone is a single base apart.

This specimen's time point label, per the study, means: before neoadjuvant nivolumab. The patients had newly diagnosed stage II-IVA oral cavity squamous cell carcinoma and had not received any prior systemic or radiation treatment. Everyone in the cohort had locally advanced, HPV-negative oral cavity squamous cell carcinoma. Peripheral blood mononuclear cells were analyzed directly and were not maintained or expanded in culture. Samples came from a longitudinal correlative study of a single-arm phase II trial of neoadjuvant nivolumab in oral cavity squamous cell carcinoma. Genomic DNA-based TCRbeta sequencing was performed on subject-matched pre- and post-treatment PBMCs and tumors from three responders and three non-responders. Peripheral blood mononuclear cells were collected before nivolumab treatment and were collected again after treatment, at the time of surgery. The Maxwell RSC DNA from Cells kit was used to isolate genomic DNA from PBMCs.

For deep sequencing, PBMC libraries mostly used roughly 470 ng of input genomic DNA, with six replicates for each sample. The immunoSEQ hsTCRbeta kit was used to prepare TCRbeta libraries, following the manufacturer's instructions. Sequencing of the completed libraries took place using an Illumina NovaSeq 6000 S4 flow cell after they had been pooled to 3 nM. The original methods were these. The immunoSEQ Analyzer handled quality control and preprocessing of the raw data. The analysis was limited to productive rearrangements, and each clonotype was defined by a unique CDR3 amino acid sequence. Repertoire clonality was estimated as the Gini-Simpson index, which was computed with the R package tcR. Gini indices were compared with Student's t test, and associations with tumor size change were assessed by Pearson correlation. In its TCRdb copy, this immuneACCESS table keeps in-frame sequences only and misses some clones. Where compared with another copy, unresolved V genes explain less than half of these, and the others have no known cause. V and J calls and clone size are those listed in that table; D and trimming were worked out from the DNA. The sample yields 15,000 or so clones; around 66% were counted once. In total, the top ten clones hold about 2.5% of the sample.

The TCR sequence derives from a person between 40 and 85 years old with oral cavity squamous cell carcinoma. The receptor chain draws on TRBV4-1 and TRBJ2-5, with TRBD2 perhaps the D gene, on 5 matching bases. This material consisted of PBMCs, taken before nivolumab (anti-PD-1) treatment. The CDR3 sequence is CASSPGEGNQETQYF. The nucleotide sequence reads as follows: TGCGCCAGCAGCCCCGGGGAAGGGAACCAAGAGACCCAGTACTTC.